This TCR beta chain was captured in a study of shared T cell receptors in the human thymus. Libraries were prepared by immunoSEQ multiplex PCR; TCRdb keeps only in-frame clonotypes and omits some of them. This table holds over 450,000 clones, around 78% found once. The germline V gene encodes CDR1 MNHNY and CDR2 SVGAGI (reference sequence). The trim removed 6 bases at V and 5 bases at J, leaving 2 bases unmatched. The CDR3 consists of 13 residues. This sample also appeared in a second study, on human thymus T cells. In that study: Infants served as donors; they were healthy and Finnish and were having corrective surgery for congenital heart defects. Corrective cardiac surgery supplied the resected thymus tissue. Thymic TCR repertoires of unrelated people reportedly overlapped highly.

The origin of this receptor is a boy under two years old with a congenital heart defect. V gene TRBV6-6 combines with J gene TRBJ2-1; 9 nucleotides match TRBD1. Sequenced: thymocytes. The CDR3 DNA sequence: TGTGCCAGCAGGGACAGGGGACACAATGAGCAGTTCTTC. Translated, it gives CASRDRGHNEQFF.